The clone carrying this T cell receptor beta chain showed up many times. As yet, its antigen is unknown. This specimen comes from a study of T cells after posttransplantation cyclophosphamide. Study-wide findings and caveats: Recipient CMV seropositivity and CMV reactivation strongly tracked TRB clonality. Skin or GI-infiltrating T cells shared few TRB sequences with blood. Later post-transplant blood repertoires were often dominated by donor CD8+ memory clones.

A marrow graft followed busulfan-fludarabine conditioning, with cyclophosphamide on days +3 and +4. Here immunoSEQ multiplex PCR was the method, and the copy in TCRdb shows in-frame clones only, minus some. The table records 9,500 to 13,000 clones without singletons, the ten largest covering more than 25%. Deletions cut 3 bases from V and 6 bases from J, with 17 bases between. The germline V gene encodes CDR1 SGDLS and CDR2 YYNGEE. CDR3 size: 15 residues. This receptor was identified in a female patient aged 40-49 years who received an allogeneic stem cell transplant from a related donor, was CMV-positive, and had no GVHD. Some T cells may have come from the graft donor. The sample here was PBMCs, taken after allogeneic stem cell transplant with posttransplant cyclophosphamide. V is TRBV9 and J is TRBJ2-3; maybe TRBD2 (7 bases). CDR3 amino acids: CASSGGGAFGDTQYF. Here the CDR3 DNA reads TGTGCCAGCAGCGGAGGGGGGGCATTCGGCGATACGCAGTATTTT.